This T cell receptor (beta chain) was obtained from a study of blood T cell repertoires in COVID-19. Across the whole study: Samples of COVID-19 (acute and convalescent) were obtained from the United States, Italy and Spain.

The CDR3 is 11 residues long. Deletions cut 6 bases from V and 5 bases from J, with 6 bases between. Germline V gene sequence: CDR1 MNHEY, CDR2 SVGAGI. Method: immunoSEQ multiplex PCR; TCRdb's copy keeps in-frame clones and lacks some. The repertoire holds 52,000 or so clones, 75% to 90% seen once, with about 2.5% in the top ten. The chain has TRBV6-5 and TRBJ2-3; D possibly corresponds to TRBD2 (5 bases). The material sequenced was peripheral blood. The clonotype originates from a man older than 75 with acute or convalescent COVID-19. The CDR3 loop is CASSREDTQYF. DNA for the CDR3: TGTGCCAGCAGCCGGGAAGATACGCAGTATTTT.